The 5 T cell receptor beta chains below come from one sample, sequenced in a study of T cell repertoires in cytomegalovirus infection. One entry per CDR3 protein results from TCRdb running MiXCR on the reads. The sample records approximately 910,000 distinct CDR3 sequences, about a third being singletons. Which antigens these TCRs recognize remains unknown. The starting material was cultured CD8+ T cells from PBMCs, obtained from culture after CMV antigen stimulation. Every receptor here comes from a human donor in good health (CMV status not recorded). Some clones in this sample may be carry-over from other donors' samples.

Many counts were recorded for this clonotype. V usage is TRBV11-3 and J usage is TRBJ2-2, with 11 bases lining up with TRBD1. With V trimmed by 5 bases and J by 4 bases, 6 bases remained unmatched. The CDR3 totals 16 residues. Germline V gives CDR1 SGHNT, CDR2 YENEEA. The chain's CDR3 is CASSHTGTGGTGELFF. In nucleotides, the CDR3 is TGTGCCAGCAGCCACACCGGGACAGGGGGCACCGGGGAGCTGTTTTTT.

This clonotype was counted only a few times. The chain uses TRBV6-6 and TRBJ2-5, with 9 bases fitting TRBD1. Germline CDR1 reads MNHNY; CDR2 reads SVGAGI (reference sequence). Trimming cost V 6 bases and J 4 bases; bases outside gene matches: 15. The CDR3 sequence is 17 residues long. The CDR3 loop is CASSLFRDRESRETQYF. CDR3 DNA sequence: TGTGCCAGCAGCCTATTCCGGGACAGGGAGTCCAGAGAGACCCAGTACTTC.

The rearrangement uses TRBV6-1 and TRBJ1-5; D call uncertain. V dropped 6 bases and J dropped 0 bases, with 15 bases sitting between them. From germline, CDR1 is MNHNS and CDR2 SASEGT. The CDR3 has 16 amino acids. The CDR3: CASSSDKYFSNQPQHF. CDR3 coding DNA: TGTGCCAGCAGCAGCGACAAATACTTTAGCAATCAGCCCCAGCATTTT.

The chain employs TRBV11-2 and TRBJ2-5; D ambiguous. The V gene lost 2 bases and the J gene lost 5 bases, with 15 bases spanning the gap. The CDR3 extends over 15 amino acids. Germline lookup yields CDR1 SGHAT and CDR2 FQNNGV. CDR3 nucleotides: TGTGCCAGCAGCTTAAGAGGCCCCAGTTGGGAGACCCAGTACTTC. The encoded protein is CASSLRGPSWETQYF.

Details on this clonotype: Since a much larger clone is just one base distant, this may be a read error. The genes are TRBV7-2 and TRBJ1-4; D may be TRBD1 (5 bases). The V end lost 7 bases, the J end lost 7 bases, and 19 bases lay between the germline ends. The CDR3 sequence is 15 residues long. Germline CDR1 SGHTA, CDR2 FQGNSA. The CDR3, as DNA: TGTGCCAGCAACTTGGGTCAGGGCGTCATTGAAAAACTGTTTTTT. Its protein is CASNLGQGVIEKLFF.